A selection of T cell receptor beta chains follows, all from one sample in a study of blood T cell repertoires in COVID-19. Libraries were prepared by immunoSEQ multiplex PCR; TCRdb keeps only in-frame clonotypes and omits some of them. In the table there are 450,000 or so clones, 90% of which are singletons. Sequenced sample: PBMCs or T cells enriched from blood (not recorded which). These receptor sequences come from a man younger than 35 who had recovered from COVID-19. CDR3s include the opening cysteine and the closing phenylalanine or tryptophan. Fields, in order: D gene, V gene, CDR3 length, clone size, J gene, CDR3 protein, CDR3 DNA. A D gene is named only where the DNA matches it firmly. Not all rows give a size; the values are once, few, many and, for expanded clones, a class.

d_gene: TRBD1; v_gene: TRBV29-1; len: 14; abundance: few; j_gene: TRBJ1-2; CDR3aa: CSVERDRGSYGYTF; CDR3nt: TGCAGCGTTGAAAGGGACAGGGGTAGCTATGGCTACACCTTC
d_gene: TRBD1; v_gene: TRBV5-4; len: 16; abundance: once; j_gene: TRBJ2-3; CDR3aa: CASSGIGTGETDTQYF; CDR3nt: TGTGCCAGCAGTGGGATCGGGACAGGGGAAACAGATACGCAGTATTTT
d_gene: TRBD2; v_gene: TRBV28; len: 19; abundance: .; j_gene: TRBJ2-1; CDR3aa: CASSSLSGRARSSYNEQFF; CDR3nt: TGTGCCAGCAGTTCTCTTAGCGGGAGGGCCCGGAGCTCCTACAATGAGCAGTTCTTC
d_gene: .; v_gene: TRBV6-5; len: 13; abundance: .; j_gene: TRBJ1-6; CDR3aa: CASKRGDNSPLHF; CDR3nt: TGTGCCAGCAAAAGGGGCGATAATTCACCCCTCCACTTT
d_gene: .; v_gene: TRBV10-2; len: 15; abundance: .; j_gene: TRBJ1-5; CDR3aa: CASSEGQYSNQPQHF; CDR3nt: TGCGCCAGCAGTGAGGGACAATATAGCAATCAGCCCCAGCATTTT
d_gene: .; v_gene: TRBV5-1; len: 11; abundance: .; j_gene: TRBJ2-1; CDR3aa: CASADYNEQFF; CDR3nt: TGCGCCAGCGCGGATTACAATGAGCAGTTCTTC
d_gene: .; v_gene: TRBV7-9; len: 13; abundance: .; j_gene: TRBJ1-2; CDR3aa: CASSLESVYGYTF; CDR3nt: TGTGCCAGCAGCTTAGAGTCAGTCTATGGCTACACCTTC
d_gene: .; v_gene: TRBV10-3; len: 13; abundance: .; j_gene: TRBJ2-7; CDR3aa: CAISESPVDEQYF; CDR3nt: TGTGCCATCAGTGAGTCTCCAGTGGACGAGCAGTACTTC
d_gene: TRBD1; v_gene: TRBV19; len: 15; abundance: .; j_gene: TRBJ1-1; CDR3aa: CASSIGQGRGTEAFF; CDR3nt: TGTGCCAGTAGTATAGGACAGGGTCGGGGCACTGAAGCTTTCTTT
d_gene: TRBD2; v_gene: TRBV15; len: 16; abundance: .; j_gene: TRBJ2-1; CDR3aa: CATSRPAGGQYNEQFF; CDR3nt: TGTGCCACCAGCAGACCAGCGGGAGGACAATACAATGAGCAGTTCTTC
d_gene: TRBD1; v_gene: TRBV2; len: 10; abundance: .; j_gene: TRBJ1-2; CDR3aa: CASGDRDYTF; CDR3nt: TGTGCCAGCGGGGACAGAGACTACACCTTC
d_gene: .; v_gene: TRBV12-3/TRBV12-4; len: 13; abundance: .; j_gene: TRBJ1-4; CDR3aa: CASSPRGNEKLFF; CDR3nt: TGTGCCAGCAGTCCCCGCGGAAATGAAAAACTGTTTTTT
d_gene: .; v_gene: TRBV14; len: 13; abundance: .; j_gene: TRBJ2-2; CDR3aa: CASSQLATGELFF; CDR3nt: TGTGCCAGCAGCCAACTAGCCACCGGGGAGCTGTTTTTT